These 23 T cell receptor beta chains originate from one sample sequenced in a study of blood T cells in healthy people across ages. For the second PCR, which ran for roughly 6 to 12 cycles, a sample-barcoded 5' primer and a J-beta primer mix were used. Using its own MiXCR run on the 5' RACE reads, TCRdb lists one record per CDR3 protein. This sample has about 700,000 distinct CDR3 sequences; less than 40% occur once, and the top ten carry over 15%. Sequenced material: blood. All receptors come from a woman aged 80 or over in good health.

This chain connects TRBV30 to TRBJ2-5; no clear D. The germline V gene encodes CDR1 GTSNPN and CDR2 SVGIG (reference sequence). The V and J ends lost 3 bases and 2 bases respectively, with 4 bases between them. This CDR3 comprises 11 residues. This CDR3 reads CAWRMQETQYF. The CDR3 nucleotides are TGTGCCTGGAGGATGCAAGAGACCCAGTACTTC. Full variable domain (rest looked up from reference TRBV30 and TRBJ2-5): SQTIHQWPATLVQPVGSPLSLECTVEGTSNPNLYWYRQAAGRGLQLLFYSVGIGQISSEVPQNLSASRPQDRQFILSSKKLLLSDSGFYLCAWRMQETQYFGPGTRLLVL.

The chain recombines TRBV20-1 with TRBJ1-4; D ambiguous. Per germline, CDR1 DFQATT and CDR2 SNEGSKA (reference sequence). V was shortened by 6 bases and J by 7 bases, with 18 bases between the two germline ends. The CDR3 has 14 amino acids. CDR3 nucleotide sequence: TGCAGTGCAAGACACAACATAGGGCTTGAAAAACTGTTTTTT. It yields the protein CSARHNIGLEKLFF.

This clonotype was observed many times. The chain has TRBV4-3 and TRBJ1-2, with D tentatively TRBD1 (6 bases). The CDR3 is made up of 14 amino acids. Germline-derived CDR1 and CDR2 are LGHNA and YSLEER. Trimming removed 4 bases from V and 6 bases from J, with 15 bases in between. The CDR3: CASSLGWEGDGYTF. CDR3 sequence (DNA): TGCGCCAGCAGCCTCGGGTGGGAGGGGGATGGCTACACCTTC.

The rearrangement joins TRBV5-5 to TRBJ1-6; D gene unclear. Germline V lookup: CDR1 SGHKS, CDR2 YYEKEE (reference sequence). Trimming stripped 3 bases from V and 14 bases from J, with 9 bases between. The CDR3 loop spans 11 amino acids. The CDR3 sequence: CASSSQISLHF. CDR3 DNA: TGTGCCAGCAGCTCACAGATCTCCCTCCACTTT.

In this sample, this clonotype turned up many times. This sequence joins TRBV30 and TRBJ2-1; the match to TRBD2 covers 10 bases. Trimming took 1 base from V and 3 from J; bases not matched to a gene: 3. This CDR3 is built from 15 residues. Per the germline V gene, CDR1 is GTSNPN and CDR2 is SVGIG (reference sequence). This CDR3 is CAWSAASGGYNEQFF. The DNA of the CDR3 is TGTGCCTGGAGTGCCGCTAGCGGGGGCTACAATGAGCAGTTCTTC.

In its sample, this clonotype was seen many times. CDR3 coding DNA: TGCGCCAGCAGCGTAGAACCTTCAGGGGGCGGCTACGAGCAGTACTTC. Translating gives CASSVEPSGGGYEQYF. The J gene is TRBJ2-7, the V gene TRBV5-1, with 8 bases lining up with TRBD1. Losses at the gene ends were 4 bases for V and 3 bases for J; bases not matched to a gene: 12. The germline V gene encodes CDR1 SGHRS and CDR2 YFSETQ. The length of the CDR3 is 16 residues.

On this clonotype: A clone one base away is much larger, so this may be a read error. The chain employs TRBV7-2 and TRBJ2-1; possible D gene TRBD2, 7 bases. Germline V gene data show CDR1 as SGHTA and CDR2 as FQGNSA. Trimming cost V 9 bases and J 10 bases, with 22 bases left between them. The CDR3 is 14 residues long. DNA for the CDR3: TGTGCCAGTTACACAAGGGGGGGGGCGGGCGAGCAGTTCTTC. Amino acids: CASYTRGGAGEQFF.

In this sample, this clonotype turned up many times. This sequence joins TRBV4-2 and TRBJ2-3; 8 nucleotides align to TRBD2. CDR1 and CDR2 from the germline V gene are LGHNA and YNFKEQ. V shed 2 bases, J shed 2 bases, and the junction held 6 bases outside the gene matches. The CDR3 is 16 residues long. CDR3 nucleotides: TGTGCCAGCAGCCAATTAGCGGGGAGGACCACAGATACGCAGTATTTT. Translation: CASSQLAGRTTDTQYF.

The gene calls are TRBV18 and TRBJ1-5; 8 nucleotides line up with TRBD1. The CDR3 spans 15 residues. With 3 bases clipped from V and 6 bases from J, the junction kept 7 bases outside the gene matches. Germline values: CDR1 KGHSH, CDR2 LQKENI. CDR3 sequence (DNA): TGTGCCAGCTCACCGGCGGCAGGGGGCCTTCAGCCCCAGCATTTT. Amino acids: CASSPAAGGLQPQHF.

This clonotype was detected a few times. Just one base apart from a much larger clone, this may be a read error. This chain uses TRBV6-2 or TRBV6-3 with TRBJ2-1; weak D call: TRBD1 (6 bases). Trimming shortened V by 5 bases and J by 10 bases, and 18 bases separated the two germline ends. Per germline, CDR1 MNHEY and CDR2 SVGEGT. The CDR3 spans 14 residues. CDR3 protein: CASSITGISYEQFF. The CDR3, as DNA: TGTGCCAGCAGTATAACAGGGATCTCCTACGAGCAGTTCTTC.

This clonotype was observed many times. The chain carries TRBV5-6 and TRBJ2-3; 7 bases map to TRBD1. The J segment lost 5 bases and the V segment lost 2 bases, leaving 8 bases of the junction unmatched. The CDR3 contains 15 residues. Germline values: CDR1 SGHDT, CDR2 YYEEEE. Written as DNA, the CDR3 is TGTGCCAGCAGCTTCCTTAAGGGGGCGAGAGATACGCAGTATTTT. Its translation is CASSFLKGARDTQYF.

This clonotype was detected only a few times. The chain combines TRBV7-3 with TRBJ2-2; TRBD1 is a possible D gene (6 bases). The CDR3 has 17 residues. The germline V gene has CDR1 SGHTA and CDR2 FQGTGA. With 5 bases removed from V and 4 bases from J, the gap between germline ends came to 20 bases. CDR3 in DNA: TGTGCCAGCAGCCTTACCCGACAGGTTTTTTCCACCGGGGAGCTGTTTTTT. Encoded protein: CASSLTRQVFSTGELFF.

This clonotype came up many times. The chain recombines TRBV5-1 with TRBJ2-2, with TRBD2 identical over 12 bases. Germline V gene lookup returns CDR1 SGHRS and CDR2 YFSETQ. This CDR3 has 18 residues. V lost 4 bases and J lost 4; bases outside the gene matches: 11. The CDR3 DNA is TGCGCCAGCAGCCTCTGGACTAGCGGGGCCGGCGGCACCGGGGAGCTGTTTTTT. The encoded protein is CASSLWTSGAGGTGELFF.

This clonotype came up a few times. The V and J genes are TRBV2 and TRBJ1-2, with no clear D. V lost 0 bases to trimming and J lost 7 bases, with 15 bases between them. The CDR3 is 15 residues long. Germline V lookup: CDR1 SNHLY, CDR2 FYNNEI. CDR3 in amino acids: CASSEAKGPAAGYTF. The CDR3 DNA follows: TGTGCCAGCAGTGAAGCAAAAGGCCCCGCGGCTGGCTACACCTTC.

This clonotype was picked up many times. The V call is TRBV4-3, the J call TRBJ2-5, with D perhaps TRBD1 (6 bases). The CDR3 is 14 residues long. V was pared by 0 bases and J by 5 bases, with 10 bases between. Germline loops: CDR1 LGHNA, CDR2 YSLEER. CDR3 loop: CASSQDRGWETQYF. CDR3 in DNA: TGCGCCAGCAGCCAAGACAGGGGTTGGGAGACCCAGTACTTC.

The rearrangement uses TRBV7-2 and TRBJ1-1; possible D gene TRBD1, 5 bases. V lost 2 bases, J lost 4 bases, and 14 bases lay in between. This CDR3 is 15 amino acids long. The germline CDR1 and CDR2 sequences are SGHTA and FQGNSA. The CDR3 sequence: CASSLYIRAGTEAFF. CDR3 sequence (DNA): TGTGCCAGCAGCTTATACATCAGGGCTGGCACTGAAGCTTTCTTT.

Concerning this clonotype: A much larger clone differs by one base, so this may be a read error. The V gene is TRBV28, the J gene TRBJ2-4; 12 bases align to TRBD1. The DNA end is more similar to TRBJ2-7, so the J call may be wrong. Germline V gives CDR1 MDHEN, CDR2 SYDVKM. CDR3 size: 15 residues. CDR3 DNA: TGTGCCGGCAGTTCACCCGGGACAGGGGGCAGCGAGCAGTACTTC. Encoded protein: CAGSSPGTGGSEQYF.

The V gene is TRBV5-1, the J gene TRBJ2-1, with D perhaps TRBD2 (7 bases). The CDR3 consists of 17 residues. The ends were cut back, 3 bases at V and 10 bases at J, with 26 bases in the middle. Per the germline V gene, CDR1 is SGHRS and CDR2 is YFSETQ. The CDR3 here is CASSWVPGGGPGREQFF. The CDR3 nucleotides read TGCGCCAGCAGCTGGGTGCCCGGCGGGGGCCCAGGCAGGGAGCAGTTCTTC.

This chain's CDR3 is CASSPLWVGGYTF. CDR3 nucleotides: TGTGCCAGCAGCCCACTCTGGGTCGGTGGCTACACCTTC. V and J are TRBV7-2 and TRBJ1-2, with D hard to call. There are 13 residues in the CDR3. Germline V gene lookup returns CDR1 SGHTA and CDR2 FQGNSA. Trimming stripped 5 bases from V and 7 bases from J, with 14 bases between.

This sequence joins TRBV6-2 or TRBV6-3 and TRBJ2-5; 11 bases fit TRBD2. J was trimmed by 11 bases and V by 2 bases; bases with no gene match: 22. This CDR3 has 19 amino acids. Germline loops: CDR1 MNHEY, CDR2 SVGEGT. The CDR3 sequence: CASSYPLAGGRGSYNEQYF. As DNA, the CDR3 is TGTGCCAGCAGTTACCCTCTAGCGGGGGGACGGGGCTCCTACAATGAGCAGTACTTC.

This clonotype appeared many times. The genes are TRBV9 and TRBJ2-5; TRBD1 might be the D (6 bases). Trimming left V 4 bases short and J 5 bases short, with 15 bases between. The CDR3 has 14 residues. The germline CDR1 and CDR2 sequences are SGDLS and YYNGEE. CDR3 residues: CASSPLGGVETQYF. CDR3 DNA sequence: TGTGCCAGCAGCCCCTTAGGGGGTGTGGAGACCCAGTACTTC. Full variable domain (missing parts from reference TRBV9 and TRBJ2-5): DSGVTQTPKHLITATGQRVTLRCSPRSGDLSVYWYQQSLDQGLQFLIQYYNGEERAKGNILERFSAQQFPDLHSELNLSSLELGDSALYFCASSPLGGVETQYFGPGTRLLVL.

This clonotype was seen repeatedly, ten times or more. The chain employs TRBV4-2 and TRBJ1-2; D is uncertain. Germline-derived CDR1 and CDR2 are LGHNA and YNFKEQ. This CDR3 contains 15 residues. The V end was cut by 0 bases, the J end by 3 bases, with 11 bases between. This CDR3 reads CASSQDLAVDYGYTF. In DNA, the CDR3 is TGTGCCAGCAGCCAAGATCTCGCGGTGGACTATGGCTACACCTTC.

Of note for this clonotype: A much larger clone differs from this one at a single base, so this may be a read error. The conserved closing phenylalanine or tryptophan is absent in this CDR3, likely reflecting a read error. The CDR3 DNA sequence: TGCGCCAGCAGCGCCCGATCAGAGACCCAGTACTAC. This translates into CASSARSETQYY. The chain combines TRBV5-1 with TRBJ2-5; no clear D. Per the germline V gene, CDR1 is SGHRS and CDR2 is YFSETQ. Trimming took off 4 bases at V and 4 bases at J, with 8 bases between the two ends. The CDR3 covers 12 residues.